Listed below are T cell receptor beta chains from one sample, sequenced in a study of shared clonotypes between healthy human individuals. TCRdb's table, derived via immunoSEQ multiplex PCR, lists solely in-frame clones and lacks some. The data show some 700,000 clones, roughly 87% seen once. The sample was memory CD8+ T cells from PBMCs. The receptors shown here come from a man between 18 and 29 years old in good health. Some clones in this sample may be carry-over from other donors' samples. Both conserved end residues are part of each CDR3. The order of the fields is CDR3 protein, CDR3 DNA, V gene, clone size, J gene, D gene. The D gene is left open where the match is weak. Where a row states a size, it is once, few, many or the class of an expanded clone; other rows omit it.

CDR3: CASSYSWVGGVSQFF
DNA: TGTGCCAGCAGTTACTCATGGGTCGGGGGGGTATCTCAGTTCTTC
V: TRBV6-6
size: -
J: TRBJ2-1
D: TRBD2

CDR3: CATLGTGSYEQYF
DNA: TGTGCCACCCTAGGGACGGGCTCCTACGAGCAGTACTTC
V: TRBV28
size: -
J: TRBJ2-7
D: -

CDR3: CASSPWGSSYEQYF
DNA: TGCGCCAGCAGCCCGTGGGGCAGCTCCTACGAGCAGTACTTC
V: TRBV4-3
size: -
J: TRBJ2-7
D: -

CDR3: CASAQMSSGRAETQYF
DNA: TGTGCCAGCGCCCAAATGAGTAGCGGGAGGGCGGAGACCCAGTACTTC
V: TRBV2
size: -
J: TRBJ2-5
D: TRBD2

CDR3: CASSAPKTGGYTGELFF
DNA: TGTGCCAGCAGCGCCCCGAAGACAGGGGGCTACACCGGGGAGCTGTTTTTT
V: TRBV9
size: -
J: TRBJ2-2
D: TRBD1

CDR3: CASSPAKTGNEQFF
DNA: TGTGCCAGCAGCCCTGCTAAGACAGGGAATGAGCAGTTCTTC
V: TRBV7-8
size: -
J: TRBJ2-1
D: TRBD1

CDR3: CASSPGPSGRNTGELFF
DNA: TGCGCCAGCAGCCCAGGACCTAGCGGGAGAAACACCGGGGAGCTGTTTTTT
V: TRBV5-1
size: -
J: TRBJ2-2
D: TRBD2

CDR3: CASSLSGGLYEQYF
DNA: TGTGCCAGCAGCTTGAGTGGGGGATTATACGAGCAGTACTTC
V: TRBV7-9
size: -
J: TRBJ2-7
D: -

CDR3: CASSPSGGYEQYF
DNA: TGTGCCAGCAGCCCCAGCGGGGGCTACGAGCAGTACTTC
V: TRBV9
size: -
J: TRBJ2-7
D: TRBD2

CDR3: CASSLKSAYGYTF
DNA: TGTGCCAGCAGCTTAAAATCTGCCTATGGCTACACCTTC
V: TRBV7-8
size: once
J: TRBJ1-2
D: -

CDR3: CASSLDRATEAFF
DNA: TGTGCCAGCAGTTTAGACAGGGCCACTGAAGCTTTCTTT
V: TRBV6-5
size: -
J: TRBJ1-1
D: TRBD1

CDR3: CAYTNRGKRDRQYF
DNA: TGTGCCTACACAAACAGGGGGAAGAGGGATCGGCAGTACTTC
V: TRBV30
size: once
J: TRBJ2-7
D: TRBD1

CDR3: CASRQHTPADSGNTIYF
DNA: TGCGCCAGCAGACAACACACCCCGGCGGACTCTGGAAACACCATATATTTT
V: TRBV4-1
size: -
J: TRBJ1-3
D: -

CDR3: CASSPRGASYEQYF
DNA: TGTGCCAGCAGTCCCCGAGGGGCCTCCTACGAGCAGTACTTC
V: TRBV6-1
size: many
J: TRBJ2-7
D: -

CDR3: CASSQGLKAGRETQYF
DNA: TGTGCCAGCAGCCAAGGATTGAAGGCCGGGAGGGAGACCCAGTACTTC
V: TRBV14
size: once
J: TRBJ2-5
D: TRBD2

CDR3: CSALGGYHNEQFF
DNA: TGCAGCGCCCTAGGAGGGTACCACAATGAGCAGTTCTTC
V: TRBV29-1
size: -
J: TRBJ2-1
D: -

CDR3: CASRSDRQETQYF
DNA: TGTGCCAGCAGGTCGGACAGGCAAGAGACCCAGTACTTC
V: TRBV6-5
size: -
J: TRBJ2-5
D: TRBD1

CDR3: CASSFLGNTGELFF
DNA: TGTGCCAGCAGCTTTTTGGGGAACACCGGGGAGCTGTTTTTT
V: TRBV13
size: -
J: TRBJ2-2
D: -

CDR3: CASSQASTEAFF
DNA: TGTGCCAGCAGCCAGGCCTCCACTGAAGCTTTCTTT
V: TRBV4-2
size: -
J: TRBJ1-1
D: -

CDR3: CASSWAAGDYEQYF
DNA: TGTGCCAGCAGTTGGGCCGCAGGGGACTACGAGCAGTACTTC
V: TRBV27
size: -
J: TRBJ2-7
D: -

CDR3: CASSYSGAEVYAEAFF
DNA: TGTGCCAGCAGTTACTCAGGGGCAGAGGTTTACGCTGAAGCTTTCTTT
V: TRBV6-5
size: -
J: TRBJ1-1
D: -

CDR3: CASSVGQTNTEAFF
DNA: TGTGCCAGCAGCGTGGGACAGACGAACACTGAAGCTTTCTTT
V: TRBV9
size: -
J: TRBJ1-1
D: TRBD1

CDR3: CASSPGSKGSYNEQFF
DNA: TGTGCCAGCAGCCCAGGTAGCAAAGGATCCTACAATGAGCAGTTCTTC
V: TRBV9
size: -
J: TRBJ2-1
D: -

CDR3: CASSRGTSGIEQYF
DNA: TGCGCCAGCAGCCGCGGGACTAGCGGGATCGAGCAGTACTTC
V: TRBV4-1
size: -
J: TRBJ2-7
D: TRBD2

CDR3: CASSLSDGLTEAFF
DNA: TGTGCCAGCAGTTTATCGGATGGGCTAACTGAAGCTTTCTTT
V: TRBV27
size: -
J: TRBJ1-1
D: -